This T cell receptor beta chain was profiled in a study of T cells in localized non-small cell lung cancer (dated by TCRdb to 2019 to 2021). The study in broad terms: The study examined T cell repertoires in 200 to 250 patients with early-stage NSCLC and compared tumors with uninvolved tumor-adjacent lungs. The cohort was made up of under 250 treatment-naive NSCLC patients whose localized lung tumors had been resected. A mean age of around 66 years was recorded for the NSCLC patients, of whom more than 120 were male and over 100 were female.

TCR beta CDR3 regions were sequenced from DNA using the immunoSEQ Assay. For the original study's pipeline: T cell density was computed as TCR beta template counts normalized to usable DNA estimated by amplifying housekeeping genes. Richness was estimated with the preseqR package, extrapolating to 400,000 templates for PBMC samples and 120,000 templates for tissue samples. Clonality was defined by subtracting Pielou's evenness from one. To identify tissue-enriched TCRs, differential abundance testing was run on productive amino-acid clonotypes with a minimum total count of 5 and an alpha of 0.1. The Jaccard Index and the Morisita Overlap Index were used to measure how much the repertoires overlapped between compartments. GLIPH clustered TCR beta CDR3s with public tetramer-defined viral CDR3s; viral motifs required at least three viral sequences plus V-gene enrichment. Drawn from immuneACCESS, this table holds only the in-frame rearrangements with V and J called that TCRdb kept. Clones are partly lost; checked studies trace under half to an unresolved V gene and leave the rest unexplained. V and J calls and clone size are as listed in that table; D and trimming were resolved from the DNA. The sample table lists some 15,000 clones, approximately 85% of them with a count of one. The top ten constitute around a quarter of the sample.

As for this clone: Its antigen remains unidentified. Base qualities are missing; no much larger clone stands one base away.

The CDR3 sequence holds 13 residues, the cysteine and phenylalanine included. The only DNA kept is the CDR3, 39 bases in frame from the first base. CDR1 and CDR2, per the germline V gene (reference sequence), are GTSNPN and SVGIG. V loses 4 bases, J loses 1 base, and the germline ends lie 8 bases apart. On the study overall, not on this receptor specifically: Because the study design was exploratory, TCR variables were selected using unadjusted p-values without false-discovery rate correction. Because multi-region tumor sequencing was not done, intratumor heterogeneity could not be ruled out. A median of approximately 57 of the top 100 tumor clones were detected in paired uninvolved adjacent lung, and some 28 of these tumor clones were also found among the top 100 clones of the paired uninvolved adjacent lung. Uninvolved tumor-adjacent lung showed the highest T cell clonality, higher than tumor, which suggests more focused antigenic responses in the uninvolved tumor-adjacent lung. Higher blood T cell density associated with longer overall survival, while higher adjacent-lung clonality associated with shorter survival.

At diagnosis, tumor, uninvolved tumor-adjacent lung and peripheral blood were collected and then preserved as a mix of FFPE and fresh-frozen material. Blood samples were analyzed as peripheral blood mononuclear cells for TCR repertoire profiling. The sequence was collected from a female donor of 60 years or more with stage I squamous cell lung carcinoma. The rearrangement combines TRBV30 with TRBJ1-3; TRBD1 is possibly the D segment (5 matching bases). The material was peripheral blood, obtained before any cancer treatment. The sequence in DNA is TGTGCCTGGATCAAGGGGTCTGGAAACACCATATATTTT. The encoded protein is CAWIKGSGNTIYF.